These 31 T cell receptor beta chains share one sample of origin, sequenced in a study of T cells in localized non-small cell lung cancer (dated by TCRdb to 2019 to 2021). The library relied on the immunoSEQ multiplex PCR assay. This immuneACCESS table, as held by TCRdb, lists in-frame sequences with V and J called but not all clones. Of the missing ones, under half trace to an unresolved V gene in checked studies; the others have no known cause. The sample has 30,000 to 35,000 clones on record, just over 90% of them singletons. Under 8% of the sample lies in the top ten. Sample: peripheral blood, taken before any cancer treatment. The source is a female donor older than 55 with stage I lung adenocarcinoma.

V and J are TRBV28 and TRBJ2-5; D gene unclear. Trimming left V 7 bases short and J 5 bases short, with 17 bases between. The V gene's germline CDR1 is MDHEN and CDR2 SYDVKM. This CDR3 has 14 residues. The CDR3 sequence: CASTRWSTPETQYF. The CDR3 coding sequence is TGTGCCAGCACCCGATGGTCAACGCCGGAGACCCAGTACTTC.

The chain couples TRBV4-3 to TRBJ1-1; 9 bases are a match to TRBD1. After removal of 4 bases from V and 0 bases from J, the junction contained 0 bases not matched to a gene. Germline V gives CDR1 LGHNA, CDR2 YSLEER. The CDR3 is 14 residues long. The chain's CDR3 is CASSRDRVNTEAFF. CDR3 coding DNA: TGCGCCAGCAGCCGGGACAGGGTGAACACTGAAGCTTTCTTT.

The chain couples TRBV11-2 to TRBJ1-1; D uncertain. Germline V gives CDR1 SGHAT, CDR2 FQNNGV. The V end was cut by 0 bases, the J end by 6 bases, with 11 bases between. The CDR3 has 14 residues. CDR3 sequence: CASSLDGVRSEAFF. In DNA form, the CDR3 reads TGTGCCAGCAGCTTAGATGGGGTCCGCTCTGAAGCTTTCTTT.

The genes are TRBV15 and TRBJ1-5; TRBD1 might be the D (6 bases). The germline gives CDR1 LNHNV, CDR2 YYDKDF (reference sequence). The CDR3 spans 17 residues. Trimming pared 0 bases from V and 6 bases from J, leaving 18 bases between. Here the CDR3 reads CATSRDRGSSIGQPQHF. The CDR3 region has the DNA TGTGCCACCAGCAGAGACAGGGGTAGTTCGATAGGTCAGCCCCAGCATTTT.

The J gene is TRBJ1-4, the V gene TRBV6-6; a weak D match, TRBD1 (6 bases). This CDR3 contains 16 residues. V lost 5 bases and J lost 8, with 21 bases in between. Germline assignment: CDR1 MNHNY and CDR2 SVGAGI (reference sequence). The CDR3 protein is CASSPLPGAGGEKLFF. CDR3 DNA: TGTGCCAGCAGTCCTCTTCCAGGGGCCGGAGGGGAAAAACTGTTTTTT.

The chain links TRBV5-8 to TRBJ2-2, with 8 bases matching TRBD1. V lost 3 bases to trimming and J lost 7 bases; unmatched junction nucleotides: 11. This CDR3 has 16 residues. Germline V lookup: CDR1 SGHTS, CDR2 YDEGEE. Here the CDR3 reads CASSSLFGTGGGELFF. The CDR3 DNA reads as TGTGCCAGCAGCTCGTTGTTTGGGACAGGAGGCGGGGAGCTGTTTTTT. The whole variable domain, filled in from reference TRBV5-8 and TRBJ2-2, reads EAGVTQSPTHLIKTRGQQATLRCSPISGHTSVYWYQQALGLGLQFLLWYDEGEERNRGNFPPRFSGRQFPNYSSELNVNALELEDSALYLCASSSLFGTGGGELFFGEGSRLTVL.

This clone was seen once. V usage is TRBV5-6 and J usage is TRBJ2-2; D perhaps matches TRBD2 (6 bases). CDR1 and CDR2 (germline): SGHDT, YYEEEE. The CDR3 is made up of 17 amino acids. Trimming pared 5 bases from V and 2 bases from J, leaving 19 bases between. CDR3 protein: CASSRGTLNINTGELFF. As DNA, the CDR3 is TGTGCCAGCAGTCGGGGGACCTTAAACATTAACACCGGGGAGCTGTTTTTT.

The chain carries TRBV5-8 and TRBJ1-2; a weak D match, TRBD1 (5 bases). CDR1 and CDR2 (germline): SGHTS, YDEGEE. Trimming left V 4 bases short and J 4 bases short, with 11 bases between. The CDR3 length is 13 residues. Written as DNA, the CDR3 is TGTGCCAGCAGCCTACAGGTCTCCTATGGCTACACCTTC. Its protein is CASSLQVSYGYTF.

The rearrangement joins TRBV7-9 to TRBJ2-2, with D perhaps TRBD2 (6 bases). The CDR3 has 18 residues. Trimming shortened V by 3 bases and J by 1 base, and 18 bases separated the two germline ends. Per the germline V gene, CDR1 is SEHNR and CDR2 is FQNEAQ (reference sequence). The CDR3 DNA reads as TGTGCCAGCAGCTTCGGAGAGTCAATGGGAGGGAACACCGGGGAGCTGTTTTTT. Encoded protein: CASSFGESMGGNTGELFF.

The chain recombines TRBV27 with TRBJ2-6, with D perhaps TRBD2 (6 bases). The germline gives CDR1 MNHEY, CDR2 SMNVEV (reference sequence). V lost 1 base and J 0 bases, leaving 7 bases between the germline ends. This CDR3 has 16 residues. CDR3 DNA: TGTGCCAGCAGTTTATGGAGGGGCTCTGGGGCCAACGTCCTGACTTTC. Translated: CASSLWRGSGANVLTF.

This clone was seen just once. CDR3 sequence reads: CASSLRGQGNYGYTF. CDR3 nucleotide sequence: TGCGCCAGCAGCTTGAGGGGACAGGGAAACTATGGCTACACCTTC. The rearrangement links TRBV5-1 to TRBJ1-2, with 9 positions matching TRBD1. The V gene's germline CDR1 is SGHRS and CDR2 YFSETQ. CDR3 size: 15 residues. J was trimmed by 2 bases and V by 1 base; bases with no gene match: 3.

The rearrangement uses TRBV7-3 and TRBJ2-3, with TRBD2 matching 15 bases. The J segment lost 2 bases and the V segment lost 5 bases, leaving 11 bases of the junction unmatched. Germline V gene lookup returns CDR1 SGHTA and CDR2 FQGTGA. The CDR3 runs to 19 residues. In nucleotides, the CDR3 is TGTGCCAGCAGCCTCGGACTAGCGGGAGGGAGGGGCCTCACAGATACGCAGTATTTT. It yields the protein CASSLGLAGGRGLTDTQYF. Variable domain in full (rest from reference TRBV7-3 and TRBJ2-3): GAGVSQTPSNKVTEKGKYVELRCDPISGHTALYWYRQSLGQGPEFLIYFQGTGAADDSGLPNDRFFAVRPEGSVSTLKIQRTERGDSAVYLCASSLGLAGGRGLTDTQYFGPGTRLTVL.

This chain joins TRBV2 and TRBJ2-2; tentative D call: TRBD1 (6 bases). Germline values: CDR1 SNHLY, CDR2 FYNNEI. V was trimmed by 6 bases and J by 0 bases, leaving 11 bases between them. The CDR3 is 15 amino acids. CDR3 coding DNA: TGTGCCAGCAGGGAACAGGGTTCGAACACCGGGGAGCTGTTTTTT. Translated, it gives CASREQGSNTGELFF.

The CDR3 loop reads CASSLVAGEVGANVLTF. For the CDR3, the DNA is TGTGCCAGCAGCTTAGTTGCAGGGGAGGTTGGGGCCAACGTCCTGACTTTC. The chain carries TRBV7-2 and TRBJ2-6; D is possibly TRBD1 or TRBD2 (6 bases each). V was trimmed by 1 base and J by 3 bases, leaving 13 bases between them. This CDR3 is built from 17 residues. Germline V gives CDR1 SGHTA, CDR2 FQGNSA.

CDR3 DNA: TGTGCCAGCAGCCAGGAGGGACCCTCCCAGCCCCAGCATTTT. This translates into CASSQEGPSQPQHF. The chain has TRBV7-9 and TRBJ1-5; possibly TRBD1 for D (5 bases). Between the trimmed V and J ends, which lost 5 bases and 7 bases, there was a span of 15 bases. This CDR3 has 14 amino acids. The V gene's germline CDR1 is SEHNR and CDR2 FQNEAQ (reference sequence).

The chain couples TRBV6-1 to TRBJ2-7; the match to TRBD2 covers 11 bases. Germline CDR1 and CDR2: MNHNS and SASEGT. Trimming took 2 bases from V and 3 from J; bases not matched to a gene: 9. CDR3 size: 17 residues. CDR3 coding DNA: TGTGCCAGCAGTGAATATTCCGGGACTAGCGGCGTCTACGAGCAGTACGTC. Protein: CASSEYSGTSGVYEQYV.

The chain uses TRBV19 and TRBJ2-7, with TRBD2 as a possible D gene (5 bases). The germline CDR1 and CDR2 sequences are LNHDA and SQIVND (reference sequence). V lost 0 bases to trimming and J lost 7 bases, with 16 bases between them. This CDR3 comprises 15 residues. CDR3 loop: CASSIDPREAEEQYV. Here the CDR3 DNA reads TGTGCCAGTAGTATAGACCCCCGGGAAGCAGAGGAGCAGTACGTC.

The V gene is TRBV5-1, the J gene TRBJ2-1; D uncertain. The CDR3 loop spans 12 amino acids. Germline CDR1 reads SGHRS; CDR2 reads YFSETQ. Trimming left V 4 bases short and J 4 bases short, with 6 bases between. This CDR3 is CASSLDYNEQFF. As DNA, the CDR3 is TGCGCCAGCAGCCTCGATTACAATGAGCAGTTCTTC.

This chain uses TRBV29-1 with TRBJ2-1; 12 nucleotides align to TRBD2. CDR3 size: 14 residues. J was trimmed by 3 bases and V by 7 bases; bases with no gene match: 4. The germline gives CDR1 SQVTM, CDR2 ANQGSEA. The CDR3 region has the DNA TGCAGCGGCCTACTAGCGGGGGGCTACAATGAGCAGTTCTTC. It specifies CSGLLAGGYNEQFF.

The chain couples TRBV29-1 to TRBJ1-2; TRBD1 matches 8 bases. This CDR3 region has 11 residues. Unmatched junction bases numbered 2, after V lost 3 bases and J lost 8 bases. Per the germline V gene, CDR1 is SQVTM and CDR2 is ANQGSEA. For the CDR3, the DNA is TGCAGCGTTGACAGGGGGCAAGGCTACACCTTC. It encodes CSVDRGQGYTF.

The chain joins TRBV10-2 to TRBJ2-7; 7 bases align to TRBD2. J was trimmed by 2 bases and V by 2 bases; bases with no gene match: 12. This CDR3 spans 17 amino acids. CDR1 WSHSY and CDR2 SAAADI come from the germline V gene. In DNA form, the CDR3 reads TGCGCCAGCAGTGAGCCCCCGGGTGGGCGGGGGACCTACGAGCAGTACTTC. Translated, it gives CASSEPPGGRGTYEQYF.

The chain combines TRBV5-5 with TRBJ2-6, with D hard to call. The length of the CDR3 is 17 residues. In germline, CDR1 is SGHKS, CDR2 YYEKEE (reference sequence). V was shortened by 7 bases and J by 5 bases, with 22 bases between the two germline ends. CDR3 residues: CASFKDVAQSRANVLTF. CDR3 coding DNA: TGTGCCAGCTTTAAAGATGTCGCACAAAGTCGGGCCAACGTCCTGACTTTC.

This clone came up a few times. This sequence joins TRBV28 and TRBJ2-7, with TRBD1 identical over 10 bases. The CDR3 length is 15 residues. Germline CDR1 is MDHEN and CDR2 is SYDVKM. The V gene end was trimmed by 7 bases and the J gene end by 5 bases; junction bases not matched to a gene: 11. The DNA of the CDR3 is TGTGCCAGCAATCGGCCGGGACAGGGGATCAACGAGCAGTACTTC. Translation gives CASNRPGQGINEQYF. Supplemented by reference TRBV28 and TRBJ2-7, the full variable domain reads DVKVTQSSRYLVKRTGEKVFLECVQDMDHENMFWYRQDPGLGLRLIYFSYDVKMKEKGDIPEGYSVSREKKERFSLILESASTNQTSMYLCASNRPGQGINEQYFGPGTRLTVT.

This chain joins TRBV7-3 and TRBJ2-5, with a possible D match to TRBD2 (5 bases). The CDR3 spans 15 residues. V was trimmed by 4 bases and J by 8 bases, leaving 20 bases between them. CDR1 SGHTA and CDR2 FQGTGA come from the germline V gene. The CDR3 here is CASSSGSTTSPTQYF. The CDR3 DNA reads TGTGCCAGCAGCTCGGGGAGTACCACATCCCCCACCCAGTACTTC.

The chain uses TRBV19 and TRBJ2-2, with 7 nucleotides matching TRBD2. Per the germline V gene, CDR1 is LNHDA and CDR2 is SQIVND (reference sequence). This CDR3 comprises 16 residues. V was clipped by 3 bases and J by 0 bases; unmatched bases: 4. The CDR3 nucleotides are TGTGCCAGTAGTATCTCGGGGGGATCGAACACCGGGGAGCTGTTTTTT. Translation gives CASSISGGSNTGELFF. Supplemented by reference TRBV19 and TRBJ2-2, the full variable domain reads DGGITQSPKYLFRKEGQNVTLSCEQNLNHDAMYWYRQDPGQGLRLIYYSQIVNDFQKGDIAEGYSVSREKKESFPLTVTSAQKNPTAFYLCASSISGGSNTGELFFGEGSRLTVL.

CDR3 in DNA: TGTGCCAGCTCACCAGCCGGGACAGGCTCAATTAATGAAAAACTGTTTTTT. It specifies CASSPAGTGSINEKLFF. V and J are TRBV18 and TRBJ1-4; 8 bases match TRBD1. The CDR3 loop spans 17 amino acids. Per germline, CDR1 KGHSH and CDR2 LQKENI. J was trimmed by 4 bases and V by 2 bases; bases with no gene match: 9.

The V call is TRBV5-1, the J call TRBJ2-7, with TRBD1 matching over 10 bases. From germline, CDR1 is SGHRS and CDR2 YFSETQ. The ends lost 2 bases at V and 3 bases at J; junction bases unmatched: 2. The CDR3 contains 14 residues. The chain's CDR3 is CASSFGQGGYEQYF. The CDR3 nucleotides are TGCGCCAGCAGCTTTGGACAGGGGGGCTACGAGCAGTACTTC.

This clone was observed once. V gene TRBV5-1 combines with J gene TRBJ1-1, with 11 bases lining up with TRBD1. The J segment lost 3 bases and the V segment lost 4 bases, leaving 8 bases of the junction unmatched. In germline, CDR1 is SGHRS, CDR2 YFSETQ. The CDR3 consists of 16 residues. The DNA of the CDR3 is TGCGCCAGCAGCCCCGGGACAGGGGGGGCGGACACTGAAGCTTTCTTT. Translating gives CASSPGTGGADTEAFF.

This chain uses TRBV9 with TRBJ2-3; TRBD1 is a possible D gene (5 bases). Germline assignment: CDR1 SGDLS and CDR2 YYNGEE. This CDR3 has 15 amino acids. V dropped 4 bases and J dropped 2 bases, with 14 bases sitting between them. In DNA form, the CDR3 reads TGTGCCAGCAGCTCAGGGCCTTTCTCCACAGATACGCAGTATTTT. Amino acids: CASSSGPFSTDTQYF.

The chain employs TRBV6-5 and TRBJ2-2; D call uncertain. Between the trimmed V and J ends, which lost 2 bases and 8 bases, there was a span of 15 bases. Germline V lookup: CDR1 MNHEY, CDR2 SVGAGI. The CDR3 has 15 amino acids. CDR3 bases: TGTGCCAGCAGTTACAGACGCGTTACGCCGGGGGAGCTGTTTTTT. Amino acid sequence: CASSYRRVTPGELFF.

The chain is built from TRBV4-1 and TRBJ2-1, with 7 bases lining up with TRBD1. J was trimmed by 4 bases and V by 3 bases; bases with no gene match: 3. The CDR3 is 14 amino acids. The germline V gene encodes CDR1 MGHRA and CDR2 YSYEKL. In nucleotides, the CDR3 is TGCGCCAGCAGCCAGTCACAGGGGTACAATGAGCAGTTCTTC. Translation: CASSQSQGYNEQFF.